This paragraph reports one TCR beta chain. This entry comes from a study of blood T cell repertoires in COVID-19. The length of the CDR3 is 15 residues. CDR1 and CDR2 from the germline V gene are ENHRY and SYGVKD. V lost 9 bases to trimming and J lost 3 bases, with 17 bases between them. Sequencing used immunoSEQ multiplex PCR; TCRdb keeps in-frame clones, though not all of them. The table lists some 320,000 clones, about 91% of them singletons. Sequencing used peripheral blood. The receptor was isolated from a woman aged 25 to 39 who had recovered from COVID-19. The chain uses TRBV10-3 and TRBJ1-4; D is possibly TRBD1 (5 bases). This chain's CDR3 is CAIRDSGAANEKLFF. In DNA, the CDR3 is TGTGCCATTCGGGACTCCGGGGCAGCTAATGAAAAACTGTTTTTT.